A single TCR beta chain is shown here with its context. Its cognate antigen is unknown. Trimming took 3 bases from V and 7 from J; bases not matched to a gene: 5. The CDR3 spans 13 residues. CDR1 GTSNPN and CDR2 SVGIG come from the germline V gene (reference sequence). TCRdb keeps only in-frame clones here, not all; method: immunoSEQ multiplex PCR. The sample yields 150,000 to 200,000 clones, 85% to 95% seen once. This entry is derived from a study of T cell responses to AZD1222 COVID-19 vaccine. Whole-study results and caveats: It was only after the peak T cell response that any repertoires were sampled. Regions 160-218 and 743-854 held dominance among vaccine-associated CD4 TCRs, which spanned spike. Most donors were white British, females outnumbered males, and clonal diversity was possibly underestimated. Spike-specific TCR depth and breadth grew after two AZD1222 doses.

This chain links TRBV30 with TRBJ1-5, with 8 bases fitting TRBD1. Sequencing was performed on peripheral blood, taken on day 0 of AZD1222 vaccination. This TCR was recovered from an adult in good health. CDR3 sequence: CAWSGQGGQPQHF. CDR3 DNA: TGTGCCTGGAGCGGACAGGGTGGCCAGCCCCAGCATTTT.